These 9 T cell receptor beta chains were all obtained from the same sample, sequenced in a study of blood T cell repertoires in COVID-19. Profiling relied on immunoSEQ multiplex PCR, and the TCRdb table lists in-frame clones only, not all of them. The sample lists 200,000 or so clones, 88% occurring once. The sample comprised PBMCs or T cells enriched from blood (not recorded which). These receptors came from a woman under 40 who had been exposed to COVID-19.

The V and J genes are TRBV6-6 and TRBJ2-3; D may be TRBD2 (5 bases). The CDR3 has 15 amino acids. Germline values: CDR1 MNHNY, CDR2 SVGAGI (reference sequence). The V and J ends lost 6 bases and 0 bases respectively, with 13 bases between them. The CDR3 DNA sequence: TGTGCCAGCAGAGGCCTAGCATCTAGCACAGATACGCAGTATTTT. Protein: CASRGLASSTDTQYF.

This clone was recorded a few times. This chain joins TRBV5-1 and TRBJ1-5, with 10 bases lining up with TRBD1. In germline, CDR1 is SGHRS, CDR2 YFSETQ. V was clipped by 4 bases and J by 6 bases; unmatched bases: 7. The length of the CDR3 is 15 residues. CDR3: CASSPAGDRGQPQHF. CDR3 bases: TGCGCCAGCAGCCCCGCCGGGGACAGGGGTCAGCCCCAGCATTTT.

The chain combines TRBV12-3 or TRBV12-4 with TRBJ1-2; 8 nucleotides match TRBD1. V gave up 6 bases and J gave up 7 bases; unmatched junction bases: 7. There are 13 residues in the CDR3. CDR3 bases: TGTGCCAGCAGCTCATCGACAGGGGCTGGCTACACCTTC. Translation: CASSSSTGAGYTF.

This clone was detected a few times. Compared with germline, one end of the junction differs, possibly owing to a read error. This chain links TRBV4-2 with TRBJ2-1; weak D call: TRBD2 (6 bases). CDR3 size: 15 residues. Per the germline V gene, CDR1 is LGHNA and CDR2 is YNFKEQ. For the CDR3, the DNA is TGTGCCAGCAGCAAAGAGGGTCCGCGGGGAATTGAGCAGTTCTTC. Translated, it gives CASSKEGPRGIEQFF.

The chain carries TRBV11-3 and TRBJ1-5; D gene uncertain. Germline V CDR1 and CDR2: SGHNT, YENEEA. V lost 2 bases and J lost 1, with 9 bases in between. The CDR3 is 15 amino acids. The CDR3 loop is CASSLIQVSNQPQHF. The CDR3, as DNA: TGTGCCAGCAGCTTAATTCAGGTAAGCAATCAGCCCCAGCATTTT.

CDR3 residues: CASSFRETQYF. The CDR3 nucleotides are TGTGCCAGCAGCTTTCGTGAGACCCAGTACTTC. J is TRBJ2-5 and V is TRBV11-2; D not certain. The CDR3 sequence is 11 residues long. V gave up 3 bases and J gave up 5 bases, with 4 bases separating them. Germline assignment: CDR1 SGHAT and CDR2 FQNNGV.

The chain is built from TRBV2 and TRBJ1-5; TRBD1 is a possible D gene (5 bases). The V end lost 0 bases, the J end lost 7 bases, and 13 bases lay between the germline ends. The CDR3 runs to 15 residues. From germline, CDR1 is SNHLY and CDR2 FYNNEI. CDR3 protein: CASSEAHGRGQPQHF. Here the CDR3 DNA reads TGTGCCAGCAGTGAAGCGCATGGAAGGGGCCAGCCCCAGCATTTT.

V usage is TRBV19 and J usage is TRBJ1-1; possible D gene TRBD1, 5 bases. CDR1 LNHDA and CDR2 SQIVND come from the germline V gene (reference sequence). This CDR3 contains 15 residues. Trimming shortened V by 3 bases and J by 5 bases, and 16 bases separated the two germline ends. CDR3 sequence reads: CASSMGRGAGTEAFF. The DNA of the CDR3 is TGTGCCAGTAGTATGGGTAGGGGCGCGGGGACTGAAGCTTTCTTT.

This clone was recorded once. The chain links TRBV5-4 to TRBJ2-7; maybe TRBD1 (6 bases). Germline V gene lookup returns CDR1 SGHNT and CDR2 YYREEE (reference sequence). Between the trimmed V and J ends, which lost 2 bases and 5 bases, there was a span of 23 bases. This CDR3 is 17 amino acids long. The CDR3 reads CASSFLGSGVGADEQYF. CDR3 in DNA: TGTGCCAGCAGCTTTTTGGGGTCTGGAGTGGGGGCGGACGAGCAGTACTTC.